The clone carrying this T cell receptor beta chain has at least ten counts. Investigators excluded patients with uncontrolled infection, other autoimmune disease, pregnancy or lactation. This record belongs to a study of T cells in Graves' hyperthyroidism and ophthalmopathy. Amplification of TCR beta CDR3 regions was performed using RNA transcripts as template. First-round RT-PCR of the TCR CDR3 relied on the HTBI primer set. Via MiXCR, TCRdb re-called the multiplex PCR reads, giving one row per CDR3 protein. The sample has 300,000 to 450,000 distinct CDR3 sequences; about a sixth are singletons. Source material: blood. This clonotype originated in a woman aged 25 to 39 with Graves' hyperthyroidism that later progressed to Graves' ophthalmopathy.

CDR3 DNA: TGTGCCAGCAGCCCCTGGTCCGGGACAGGGCACAGGATTGAAGCTTTCTTT. Protein sequence: CASSPWSGTGHRIEAFF. The chain has TRBV27 and TRBJ1-1; 9 bases fit TRBD1. The CDR3 length is 17 residues. The germline V gene has CDR1 MNHEY and CDR2 SMNVEV (reference sequence). Trimming at V came to 6 bases and at J to 7 bases, leaving 18 bases not matched to a gene.